This T cell receptor beta chain was obtained from a study of somatic mutations in cytotoxic T cells in rheumatoid arthritis. Study overall: At nearly 100% purity, some V beta antibody-stained T-cell populations were flow-sorted, and these included V beta1+ cells that were sequenced for TCRB.

General observations from the study: TRBV07's slight underrepresentation, observed in rheumatoid arthritis patients, lacked adjustment for multiple comparisons.

As concerns this clone: Antigen specificity is unknown.

Positive selection using magnetic beads isolated the CD4+ and CD8+ cells (purity was checked by flow cytometry). The method was immunoSEQ multiplex PCR; TCRdb's version includes in-frame clones alone and lacks a portion of them. The table includes almost 20,000 clones, about nine tenths detected once. Per the germline V gene, CDR1 is SEHNR and CDR2 is FQNEAQ (reference sequence). V was shortened by 8 bases and J by 4 bases, with 17 bases between the two germline ends. The CDR3 extends over 14 amino acids. Sequenced: CD8+ T cells sorted from blood. The chain links TRBV7-9 to TRBJ2-5; TRBD2 might be the D (5 bases). The receptor was isolated from a man in his forties or fifties in good health. The DNA for the CDR3 is TGTGCCAGCCGAGTTGGAGGCCTCCTAGAGACCCAGTACTTC. It codes for CASRVGGLLETQYF.